Following are 5 T cell receptor beta chains from one sample sequenced in a study of cytomegalovirus exposure and HLA in healthy donors (dated by TCRdb to the late 2010s). Libraries were constructed by the immunoSEQ multiplex PCR assay. For the multiplex PCR, a mixture combining 60 forward primers for TCR Vbeta segments and 13 reverse primers for TCR Jbeta segments was used. TCRdb took over this immuneACCESS table, retaining in-frame rearrangements with V and J assigned. Such tables are incomplete; in checked studies, under half of the missing clones stem from an unresolved V gene, and the remainder is unexplained. The sample table lists roughly 90,000 clones, around 82% of them with a count of one. Less than 4% of the sample goes to the ten largest clones. The source material was PBMCs. Every receptor here comes from a man aged 25-45 years in good health and CMV-seropositive.

V is TRBV5-1 and J is TRBJ1-1; 7 bases fit TRBD1. V lost 3 bases to trimming and J lost 1 base; unmatched junction nucleotides: 6. This CDR3 contains 15 residues. The V gene's germline CDR1 is SGHRS and CDR2 YFSETQ. The CDR3 DNA reads TGCGCCAGCAGCTGGAAGGGACAGCCGAACACTGAAGCTTTCTTT. Its translation: CASSWKGQPNTEAFF.

V is TRBV18 and J is TRBJ1-1, with 9 bases identical to TRBD1. Unmatched junction bases numbered 15, after V lost 2 bases and J lost 11 bases. In germline, CDR1 is KGHSH, CDR2 LQKENI. The CDR3 spans 16 residues. CDR3 sequence: CASSPRWTGAGLGAFF. The CDR3 nucleotides read TGTGCCAGCTCACCAAGATGGACAGGGGCAGGGCTAGGGGCTTTCTTT.

The rearrangement uses TRBV28 and TRBJ2-1; 11 nucleotides line up with TRBD2. V lost 6 bases, J lost 15 bases, and 10 bases stayed unmatched. Germline CDR1 reads MDHEN; CDR2 reads SYDVKM. CDR3 size: 13 residues. The CDR3 reads CASSLGLAGSWFF. DNA of the CDR3: TGTGCCAGCAGCTTAGGACTAGCGGGCTCCTGGTTCTTC.

V usage is TRBV27 and J usage is TRBJ1-1; 9 bases map to TRBD1. The trim removed 5 bases at V and 4 bases at J, leaving 8 bases unmatched. The V gene's germline CDR1 is MNHEY and CDR2 SMNVEV (reference sequence). The CDR3 consists of 15 residues. CDR3 bases: TGTGCCAGCAGTGGAACAGGGGGCGGAACCACTGAAGCTTTCTTT. Encoded protein: CASSGTGGGTTEAFF.

The chain carries TRBV28 and TRBJ2-7; 11 nucleotides match TRBD2. Germline CDR1 MDHEN, CDR2 SYDVKM. V lost 5 bases and J lost 3; bases outside the gene matches: 12. CDR3 length equals 17 residues. The CDR3 DNA sequence: TGTGCCAGCAGTCTAGAAAATCGACTAGCGGGGATCTACGAGCAGTACTTC. Encoded protein: CASSLENRLAGIYEQYF.